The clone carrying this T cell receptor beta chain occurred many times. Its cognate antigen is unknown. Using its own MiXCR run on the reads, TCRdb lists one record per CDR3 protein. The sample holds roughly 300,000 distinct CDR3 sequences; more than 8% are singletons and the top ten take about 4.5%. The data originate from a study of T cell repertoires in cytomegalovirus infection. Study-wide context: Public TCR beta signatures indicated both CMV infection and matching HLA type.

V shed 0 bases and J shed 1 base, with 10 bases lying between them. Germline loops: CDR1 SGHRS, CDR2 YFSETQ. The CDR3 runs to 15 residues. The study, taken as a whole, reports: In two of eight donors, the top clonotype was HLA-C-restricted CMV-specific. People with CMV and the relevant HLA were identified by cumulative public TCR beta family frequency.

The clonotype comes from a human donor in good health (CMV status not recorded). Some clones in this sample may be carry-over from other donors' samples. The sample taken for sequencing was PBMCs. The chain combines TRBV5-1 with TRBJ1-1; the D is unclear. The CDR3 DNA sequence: TGCGCCAGCAGCTTGGCCGTGGTTGGGAACACTGAAGCTTTCTTT. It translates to CASSLAVVGNTEAFF.